The 4 T cell receptor beta chains reported below all come from one sample, sequenced in a study of graft-versus-host responses after intestinal transplantation. The table came from immunoSEQ multiplex PCR; TCRdb's copy has only in-frame clones and leaves some out. The profile shows more than 12,000 clones, approximately 33% of them singletons. Irradiated stimulators labeled with violet dye, around 200,000 in number, were plated with around 200,000 CFSE-labeled responders. The sample here was alloreactive CD8+ T cells from a mixed lymphocyte reaction culture, taken before intestinal transplant. Sample subset: CFSE-low proliferating T cells sorted from roughly six-day pre-transplant mixed lymphocyte reaction (GvH or HvG direction). These receptors originate from a human patient who received an intestinal transplant.

Regarding this clone: The junction departs from the called germline gene at one end, perhaps through a read error. This chain uses TRBV30 with TRBJ1-6, with D perhaps matching TRBD1 (5 bases). Germline values: CDR1 GTSNPN, CDR2 SVGIG (reference sequence). This CDR3 is 14 amino acids long. In DNA form, the CDR3 reads TGTGCCTGGAGAGTAGGGGCAGGGAATTCCCCCCTCCACTTT. Translating it yields CAWRVGAGNSPLHF.

The chain recombines TRBV13 with TRBJ2-3; D is uncertain. Germline loops: CDR1 PRHDT, CDR2 FYEKMQ (reference sequence). This CDR3 contains 15 residues. V was shortened by 0 bases and J by 0 bases, with 7 bases between the two germline ends. The CDR3 reads CASSLGTASTDTQYF. The CDR3 DNA reads TGTGCCAGCAGCTTAGGTACAGCTAGCACAGATACGCAGTATTTT.

The genes are TRBV5-5 and TRBJ1-3; D remains ambiguous. V shed 2 bases and J shed 3 bases, with 18 bases lying between them. CDR1 is SGHKS and CDR2 is YYEKEE in the germline V gene (reference sequence). This CDR3 comprises 17 residues. The CDR3 loop is CASSLQVSFGLGNTIYF. The CDR3 DNA is TGTGCCAGCAGCTTACAAGTCAGTTTCGGACTTGGAAACACCATATATTTT.

This clone was observed a few times. This sequence joins TRBV4-3 and TRBJ2-2; the match to TRBD1 covers 12 bases. This CDR3 comprises 16 residues. The germline CDR1 and CDR2 sequences are LGHNA and YSLEER. Trimming cost V 4 bases and J 6 bases; bases outside gene matches: 6. The CDR3 sequence is CASSPGTGGAPGELFF. CDR3 nucleotide sequence: TGCGCCAGCAGCCCGGGGACAGGGGGCGCCCCCGGGGAGCTGTTTTTT.